This T cell receptor beta chain stems from a study of T cell changes during pregnancy in multiple sclerosis. This table comes from immunoSEQ multiplex PCR, and its TCRdb copy is limited to in-frame clones, with some not included. The sample includes 100,000 to 150,000 clones, about 93% of them seen just once. The V gene end was trimmed by 0 bases and the J gene end by 2 bases; junction bases not matched to a gene: 8. Germline values: CDR1 SGHRS, CDR2 YFSETQ. This CDR3 spans 17 amino acids. This specimen consisted of peripheral blood, obtained before pregnancy. The TCR sequence derives from a female donor with multiple sclerosis, enrolled in a pregnancy study. The V and J genes are TRBV5-1 and TRBJ2-5; 9 bases line up with TRBD1. CDR3 DNA sequence: TGCGCCAGCAGCTTGGCCCCACAGGGGGCAGGACAAGAGACCCAGTACTTC. Its translation: CASSLAPQGAGQETQYF.